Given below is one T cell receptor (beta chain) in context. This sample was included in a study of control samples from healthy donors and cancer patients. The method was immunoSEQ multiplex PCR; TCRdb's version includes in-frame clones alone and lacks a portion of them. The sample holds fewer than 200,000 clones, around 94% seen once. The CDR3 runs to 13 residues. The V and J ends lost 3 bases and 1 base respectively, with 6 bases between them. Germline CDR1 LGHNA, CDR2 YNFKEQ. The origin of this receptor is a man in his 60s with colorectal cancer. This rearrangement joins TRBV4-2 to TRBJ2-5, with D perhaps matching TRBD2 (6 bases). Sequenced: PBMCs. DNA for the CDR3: TGTGCCAGCAGCCAGGGGGGCCAAGAGACCCAGTACTTC. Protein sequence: CASSQGGQETQYF.